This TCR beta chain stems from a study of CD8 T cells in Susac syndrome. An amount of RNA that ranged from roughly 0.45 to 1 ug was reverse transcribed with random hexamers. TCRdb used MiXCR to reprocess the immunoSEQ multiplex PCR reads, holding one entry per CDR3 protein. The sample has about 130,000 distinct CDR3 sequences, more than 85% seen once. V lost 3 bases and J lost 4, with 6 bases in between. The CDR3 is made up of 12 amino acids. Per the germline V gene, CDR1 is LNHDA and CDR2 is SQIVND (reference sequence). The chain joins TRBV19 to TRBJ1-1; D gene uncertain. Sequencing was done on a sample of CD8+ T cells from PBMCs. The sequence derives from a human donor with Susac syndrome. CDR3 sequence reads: CASSIRPTEAFF. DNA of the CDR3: TGTGCCAGTAGTATCCGACCCACTGAAGCTTTCTTT.